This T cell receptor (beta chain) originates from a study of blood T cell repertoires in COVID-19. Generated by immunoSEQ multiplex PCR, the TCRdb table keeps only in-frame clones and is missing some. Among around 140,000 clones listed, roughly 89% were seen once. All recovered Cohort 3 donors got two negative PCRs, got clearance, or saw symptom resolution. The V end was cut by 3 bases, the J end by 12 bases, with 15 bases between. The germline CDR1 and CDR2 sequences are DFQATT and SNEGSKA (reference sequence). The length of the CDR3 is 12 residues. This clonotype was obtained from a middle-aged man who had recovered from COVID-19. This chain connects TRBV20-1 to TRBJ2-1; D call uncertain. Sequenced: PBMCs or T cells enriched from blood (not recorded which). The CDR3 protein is CSASDRVSGQFF. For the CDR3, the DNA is TGCAGTGCTAGTGACCGTGTCTCGGGGCAGTTCTTC.